This T cell receptor beta chain was retrieved from a study of PD-1 blockade in mismatch repair-deficient tumors. Some clones are missing from TCRdb's copy, which holds only in-frame ones; the method was immunoSEQ multiplex PCR. The profile shows approximately 110,000 clones, approximately 80% of them singletons. CDR1 is SSHAT, CDR2 FNYEAQ, per germline (reference sequence). The CDR3 has 15 amino acids. With regard to this clone: The junction does not match germline at one end; this may be a read error.

Sequenced here: peripheral blood, sampled 60 weeks after starting pembrolizumab. This receptor was taken from an adult with mismatch repair-deficient cancer. The rearrangement joins TRBV7-7 to TRBJ2-1, with 12 nucleotides matching TRBD2. Here the CDR3 reads CASSLRLAGENEQFF. Written as DNA, the CDR3 is TGTGCTAGCAGCTTAAGACTAGCGGGGGAGAATGAGCAGTTCTTC.